This T cell receptor beta chain derives from a study of T cells in Graves' hyperthyroidism and ophthalmopathy. Amplification of TCR beta CDR3 regions used RNA as the template. In the first-round RT-PCR of the TCR CDR3, the HTBI primer set was used. From the multiplex PCR reads, TCRdb called clonotypes with MiXCR, one entry per CDR3 protein. The sample contains 350,000 to 400,000 distinct CDR3 sequences, about 18% of which appear only once. Those with hyperthyroidism were 18 to 65 years old, newly diagnosed, and ill for under 2 months. At least ten counts were recorded for this clonotype. Trimming cost V 2 bases and J 3 bases, with 11 bases left between them. The CDR3 totals 15 residues. CDR1 and CDR2 from the germline V gene are DFQATT and SNEGSKA (reference sequence).

The chain has TRBV20-1 and TRBJ1-6, with D unresolved. This TCR was sampled from a woman under 30 with Graves' hyperthyroidism. The sample comprised blood. CDR3 in amino acids: CSARPPGYYNSPLHF. In DNA form, the CDR3 reads TGCAGTGCTAGACCCCCGGGATACTATAATTCACCCCTCCACTTT.